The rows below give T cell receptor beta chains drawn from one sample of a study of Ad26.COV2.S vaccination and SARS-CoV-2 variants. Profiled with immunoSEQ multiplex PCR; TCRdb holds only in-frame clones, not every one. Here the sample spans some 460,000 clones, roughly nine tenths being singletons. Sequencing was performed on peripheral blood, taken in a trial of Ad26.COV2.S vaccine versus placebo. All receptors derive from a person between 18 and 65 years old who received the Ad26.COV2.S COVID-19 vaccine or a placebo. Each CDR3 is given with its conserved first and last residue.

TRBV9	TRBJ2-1	CASSEDQGPYNEQFF
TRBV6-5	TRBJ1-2	CASNARGDRGFGYTF
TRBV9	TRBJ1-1	CASSPPTRSTGNTEAFF
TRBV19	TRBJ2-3	CASRWSRQGGTQYF
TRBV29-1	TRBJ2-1	CSVESGSSYNEQFF
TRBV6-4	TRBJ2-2	CASRGLAGVDTGELFF
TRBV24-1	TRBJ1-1	CATRGTGPETEAFF
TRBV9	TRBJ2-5	CASSVVPQETQYF
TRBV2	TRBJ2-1	CARNYLVGRNEQFF
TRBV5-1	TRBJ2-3	CASSFTSGGLDTQYF
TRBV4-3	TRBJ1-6	CASSQERDYSPLHF
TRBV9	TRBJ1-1	CASSAAGTGDTEAFF
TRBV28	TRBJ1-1	CASILTGYEAFF